The clone carrying this T cell receptor (beta chain) was recorded only once. Germline CDR1 and CDR2: MNHEY and SVGAGI. The CDR3 contains 13 residues. V was clipped by 0 bases and J by 8 bases, with 10 bases between them. This entry belongs to a study of blood T cell repertoires in COVID-19. As for the study in general: The study drew acute and convalescent COVID-19 samples from the United States, Italy and Spain. Sample material is recorded as cDNA or gDNA derived from T cells, B-cell-depleted T cells, or PBMCs.

As originally analysed: Quantification of nucleated cells was approximated via reference gene primer amplification. Assay used: immunoSEQ multiplex PCR; TCRdb lists only in-frame clones, some missing. That table supplies the V and J calls and clone size; D and trimming were determined from the DNA. The sample consists of fewer than 350,000 clones, more than 75% of them appearing once. The V and J genes are TRBV6-5 and TRBJ1-1; D ambiguous. The clonotype originates from a woman in her forties or fifties who had recovered from COVID-19. The sequenced sample consisted of peripheral blood. The CDR3 DNA reads TGTGCCAGCAGTTACTCCTCGACTCTGGAAGCTTTCTTT. Translation gives CASSYSSTLEAFF.